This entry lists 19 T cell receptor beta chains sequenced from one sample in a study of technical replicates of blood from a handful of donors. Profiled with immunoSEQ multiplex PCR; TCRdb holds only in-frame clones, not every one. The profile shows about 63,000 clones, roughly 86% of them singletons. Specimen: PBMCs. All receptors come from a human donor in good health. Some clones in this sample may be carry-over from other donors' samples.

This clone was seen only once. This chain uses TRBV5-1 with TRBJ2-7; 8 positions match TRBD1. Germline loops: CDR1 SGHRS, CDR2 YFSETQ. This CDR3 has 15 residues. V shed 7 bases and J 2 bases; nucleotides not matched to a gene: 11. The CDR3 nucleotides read TGCGCCAGCTCGGCCCCGGGGACAGGAACCTACGAGCAGTACTTC. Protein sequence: CASSAPGTGTYEQYF. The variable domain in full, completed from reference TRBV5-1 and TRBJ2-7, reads KAGVTQTPRYLIKTRGQQVTLSCSPISGHRSVSWYQQTPGQGLQFLFEYFSETQRNKGNFPGRFSGRQFSNSRSEMNVSTLELGDSALYLCASSAPGTGTYEQYFGPGTRLTVT.

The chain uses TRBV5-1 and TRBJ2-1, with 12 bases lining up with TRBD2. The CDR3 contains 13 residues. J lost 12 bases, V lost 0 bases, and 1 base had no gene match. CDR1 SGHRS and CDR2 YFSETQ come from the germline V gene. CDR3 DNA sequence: TGCGCCAGCAGCTTGGGACTAGCGGGGGCGCAGTTCTTC. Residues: CASSLGLAGAQFF.

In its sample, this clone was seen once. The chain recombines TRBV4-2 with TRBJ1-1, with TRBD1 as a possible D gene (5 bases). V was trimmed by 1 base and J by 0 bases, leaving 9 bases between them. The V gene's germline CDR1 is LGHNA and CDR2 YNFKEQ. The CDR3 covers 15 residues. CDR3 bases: TGTGCCAGCAGCCAAGGGGGACTTTTGAACACTGAAGCTTTCTTT. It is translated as CASSQGGLLNTEAFF.

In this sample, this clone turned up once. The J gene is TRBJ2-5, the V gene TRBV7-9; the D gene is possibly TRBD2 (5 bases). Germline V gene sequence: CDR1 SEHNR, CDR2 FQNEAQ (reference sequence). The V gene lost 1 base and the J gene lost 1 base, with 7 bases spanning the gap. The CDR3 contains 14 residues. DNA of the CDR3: TGTGCCAGCAGCTTAGTGCTAGCCCAAGAGACCCAGTACTTC. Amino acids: CASSLVLAQETQYF.

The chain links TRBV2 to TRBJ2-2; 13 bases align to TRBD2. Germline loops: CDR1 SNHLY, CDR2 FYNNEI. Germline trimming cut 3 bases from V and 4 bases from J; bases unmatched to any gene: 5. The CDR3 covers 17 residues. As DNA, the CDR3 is TGTGCCAGCAGTGAGAGGACTAGCGGGAGAGGCACCGGGGAGCTGTTTTTT. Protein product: CASSERTSGRGTGELFF.

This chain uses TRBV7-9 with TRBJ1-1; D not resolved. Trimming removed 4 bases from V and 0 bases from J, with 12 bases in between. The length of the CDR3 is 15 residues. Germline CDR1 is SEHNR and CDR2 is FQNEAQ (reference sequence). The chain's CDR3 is CASSSRAGLNTEAFF. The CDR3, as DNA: TGTGCCAGCAGCTCCCGCGCGGGTCTGAACACTGAAGCTTTCTTT. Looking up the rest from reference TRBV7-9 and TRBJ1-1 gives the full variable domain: DTGVSQNPRHKITKRGQNVTFRCDPISEHNRLYWYRQTLGQGPEFLTYFQNEAQLEKSRLLSDRFSAERPKGSFSTLEIQRTEQGDSAMYLCASSSRAGLNTEAFFGQGTRLTVV.

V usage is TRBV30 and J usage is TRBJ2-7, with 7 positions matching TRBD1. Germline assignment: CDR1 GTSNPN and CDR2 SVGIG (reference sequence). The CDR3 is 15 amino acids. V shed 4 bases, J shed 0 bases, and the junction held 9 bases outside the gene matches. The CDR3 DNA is TGTGCCTGGACCGAAGGGACAGTTAGCTCCTACGAGCAGTACTTC. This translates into CAWTEGTVSSYEQYF.

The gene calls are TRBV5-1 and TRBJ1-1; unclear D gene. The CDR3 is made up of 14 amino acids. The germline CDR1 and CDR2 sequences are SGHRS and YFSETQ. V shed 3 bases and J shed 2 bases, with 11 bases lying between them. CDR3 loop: CASSYWGENTEAFF. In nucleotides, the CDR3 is TGCGCCAGCAGCTACTGGGGAGAAAACACTGAAGCTTTCTTT.

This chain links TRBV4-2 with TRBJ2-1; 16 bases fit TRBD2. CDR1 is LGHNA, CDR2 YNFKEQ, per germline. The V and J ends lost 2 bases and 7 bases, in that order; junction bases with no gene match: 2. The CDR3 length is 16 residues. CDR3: CASSQQGLAGGNEQFF. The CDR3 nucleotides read TGTGCCAGCAGCCAACAGGGACTAGCGGGAGGGAATGAGCAGTTCTTC.

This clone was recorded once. The CDR3 sequence is CASRPTRAGGTDTQYF. As DNA, the CDR3 is TGTGCCAGCAGACCCACAAGGGCGGGAGGCACAGATACGCAGTATTTT. V and J are TRBV7-8 and TRBJ2-3; 7 bases match TRBD2. The J segment lost 1 base and the V segment lost 6 bases, leaving 10 bases of the junction unmatched. Per the germline V gene, CDR1 is SGHVS and CDR2 is FQNEAQ. This CDR3 spans 16 amino acids. The whole variable domain, remainder taken from reference TRBV7-8 and TRBJ2-3, is GAGVSQSPRYKVAKRGQDVALRCDPISGHVSLFWYQQALGQGPEFLTYFQNEAQLDKSGLPSDRFFAERPEGSVSTLKIQRTQQEDSAVYLCASRPTRAGGTDTQYFGPGTRLTVL.

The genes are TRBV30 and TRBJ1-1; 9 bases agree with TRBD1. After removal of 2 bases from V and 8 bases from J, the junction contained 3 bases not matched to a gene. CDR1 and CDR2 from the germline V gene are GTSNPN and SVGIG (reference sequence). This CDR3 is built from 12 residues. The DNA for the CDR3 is TGTGCCTGGAGTTCCGGGACAGGGGAAGCTTTCTTT. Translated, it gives CAWSSGTGEAFF. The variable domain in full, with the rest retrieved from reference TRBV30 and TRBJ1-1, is SQTIHQWPATLVQPVGSPLSLECTVEGTSNPNLYWYRQAAGRGLQLLFYSVGIGQISSEVPQNLSASRPQDRQFILSSKKLLLSDSGFYLCAWSSGTGEAFFGQGTRLTVV.

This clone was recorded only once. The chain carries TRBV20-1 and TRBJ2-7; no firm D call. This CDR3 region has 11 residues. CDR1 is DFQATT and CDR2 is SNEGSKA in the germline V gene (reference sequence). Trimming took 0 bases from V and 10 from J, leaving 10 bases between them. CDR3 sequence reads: CSARDQRVQYF. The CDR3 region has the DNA TGCAGTGCTAGAGATCAACGGGTTCAGTACTTC.

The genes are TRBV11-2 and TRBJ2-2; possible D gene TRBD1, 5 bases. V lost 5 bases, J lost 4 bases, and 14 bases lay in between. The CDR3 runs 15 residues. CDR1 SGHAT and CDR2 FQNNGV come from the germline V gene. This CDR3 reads CASSPGHDGTGELFF. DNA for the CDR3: TGTGCCAGCAGCCCAGGACACGACGGCACCGGGGAGCTGTTTTTT.

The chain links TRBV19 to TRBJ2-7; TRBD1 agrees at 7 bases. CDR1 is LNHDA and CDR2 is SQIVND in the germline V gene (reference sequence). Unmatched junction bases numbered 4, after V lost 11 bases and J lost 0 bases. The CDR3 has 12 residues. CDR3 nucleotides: TGTGCCTCGACAGGGTCCTCCTACGAGCAGTACTTC. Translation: CASTGSSYEQYF.

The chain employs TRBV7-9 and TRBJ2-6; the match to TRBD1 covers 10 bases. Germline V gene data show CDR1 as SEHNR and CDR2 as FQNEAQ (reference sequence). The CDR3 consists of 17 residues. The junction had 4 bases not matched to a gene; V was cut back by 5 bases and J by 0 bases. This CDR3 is CASSVDRGASGANVLTF. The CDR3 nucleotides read TGTGCCAGCAGCGTGGACAGGGGGGCCTCTGGGGCCAACGTCCTGACTTTC.

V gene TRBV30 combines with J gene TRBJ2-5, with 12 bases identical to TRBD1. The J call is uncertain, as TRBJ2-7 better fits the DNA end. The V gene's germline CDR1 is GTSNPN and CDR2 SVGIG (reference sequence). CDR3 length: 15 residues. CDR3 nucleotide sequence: TGTGCCTTAAATGCGGGGACAGGGGGCGGCCACGAGCAGTACTTC. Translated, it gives CALNAGTGGGHEQYF.

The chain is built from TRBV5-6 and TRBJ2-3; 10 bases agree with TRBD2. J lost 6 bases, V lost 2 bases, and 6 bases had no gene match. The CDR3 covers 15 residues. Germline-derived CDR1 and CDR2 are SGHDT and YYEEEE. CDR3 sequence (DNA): TGTGCCAGCAGCTTTTCCAGCGGGGGGGTTGATACGCAGTATTTT. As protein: CASSFSSGGVDTQYF.

CDR3 in amino acids: CASSPGTSGNTIYF. CDR3 bases: TGTGCCAGTAGTCCCGGTACCTCTGGAAACACCATATATTTT. The gene calls are TRBV19 and TRBJ1-3; unclear D gene. This CDR3 is built from 14 residues. Trimming removed 5 bases from V and 0 bases from J, with 8 bases in between. Germline CDR1 and CDR2: LNHDA and SQIVND (reference sequence).

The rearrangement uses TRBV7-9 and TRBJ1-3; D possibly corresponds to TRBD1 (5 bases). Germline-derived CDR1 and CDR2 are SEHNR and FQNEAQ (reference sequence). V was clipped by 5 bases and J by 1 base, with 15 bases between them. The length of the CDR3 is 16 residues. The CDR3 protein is CASSPTRRQSGNTIYF. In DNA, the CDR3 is TGTGCCAGCAGCCCGACACGCAGACAGTCTGGAAACACCATATATTTT.